This TCR beta chain was sequenced during a study of Ad26.COV2.S vaccination and SARS-CoV-2 variants. Documented treatment: around 19 received Ad26.COV2.S at low or high dose, single or two shots; 5 received placebo; per-sample allocation not given. On day 63 after the first injection, vaccine and placebo recipients gave samples. Assay: immunoSEQ multiplex PCR; the TCRdb copy retains only in-frame clones and omits some. In the table there are roughly 400,000 clones, roughly 87% of which are singletons. The sample in question was peripheral blood, obtained in a trial of Ad26.COV2.S vaccine versus placebo. The clonotype comes from a person between 18 and 65 years old who received the Ad26.COV2.S COVID-19 vaccine or a placebo.

CDR3 nucleotide sequence: TGTGCCAGCTCACCCCTCCCGGGGCGCGGCACTGAAGCTTTCTTT. Amino acids: CASSPLPGRGTEAFF. The chain combines TRBV18 with TRBJ1-1, with D possibly TRBD1 on 5 matching bases. Trimming removed 3 bases at V and 4 bases at J, with 15 bases between. CDR3 length: 15 amino acids. Germline V gene lookup returns CDR1 KGHSH and CDR2 LQKENI.